This T cell receptor (beta chain) was sequenced during a study of T cells in Graves' hyperthyroidism and ophthalmopathy (dated by TCRdb to the late 2010s). Regarding the complete study: Peripheral blood samples were taken at initial diagnosis, before any treatment was given. TCR V-J signatures able to tell the groups apart were searched for in a discovery cohort of approximately 95 patients, of whom 43 had Graves' ophthalmopathy and around 57 had stable Graves' hyperthyroidism. Prospective prediction of ophthalmopathy was tested in an independent validation cohort consisting of some 18 hyperthyroidism patients and some 16 patients who later progressed to ophthalmopathy. Once sampling was done, hyperthyroidism patients were given methimazole at a starting dose of 30 mg daily, whereas ophthalmopathy patients were given high-dose intravenous methylprednisolone. For training and testing, the 100 or so patients in the discovery cohort were randomly divided in a 7:3 ratio. The paper reports TCR Vbeta CDR3 sequencing of approximately 130 peripheral blood samples: some 44 ophthalmopathy, over 70 hyperthyroidism and 17 progressor patients. Thyroid tissue and blood T-cell repertoires from more than five Graves' hyperthyroidism patients were also compared in the study.

General findings and caveats noted by the study authors: In validation, progression to ophthalmopathy was predicted by the model with 70.59% sensitivity and 72.22% specificity, a median of 6.5 months before onset. Ophthalmopathy was separated from stable hyperthyroidism by a 13 V-J signature model, with around 90% sensitivity and about 84% specificity obtained in cross-validation and 80%/75% obtained in testing. Most expanded thyroid clonotypes (frequency above 0.001) were also detected in blood, suggesting blood repertoires may reflect thyroid immune responses. Sample size was not statistically predetermined, and blinding of investigators to group allocation was not performed.

The cysteine opens and the phenylalanine closes a CDR3 of 15 amino acids. Only the CDR3 region is kept as DNA, spanning 45 bases read in frame from base 1. CDR1 MDHEN and CDR2 SYDVKM are derived from the germline V gene. V and J are truncated by 7 bases and 2 bases respectively, leaving an intervening sequence of 17 bases. TCR beta CDR3 regions were amplified from RNA transcripts. For the first round of RT-PCR on the TCR CDR3, the HTBI primer set was used together with the Qiagen OneStep RT-PCR kit. The libraries were constructed in a second round of multiplex PCR and then size-selected and purified. Libraries were sequenced paired-end with 100 bp reads on an Illumina HiSeq2000. Per the source publication's procedure: SOAPnuke was used to process the raw data, removing reads that contained adapters or uncalled bases, had a mean Phred below 15, or lacked an exact match to the constant primer or identifier. High-quality paired reads were merged with COPE v1.2.5, and unique nucleotide sequences were defined as clonotypes. Clonotypes were aligned to IMGT TRBV, TRBD and TRBJ reference segments using MiTCR v1.1. The analysis was restricted to V-J combinations with a frequency above 0.0001, which together covered 99.2% of the repertoires. The TCS score was defined as F50 (clonal expansion) divided by E x V (chaos), with BLOSUM62-based TCRdist calculated between CDR3 peptides within each V-J. Welch's t-statistics and random forest reduced roughly 500 V-J features to 10 to 15, which were used in a naive Bayes classifier (R e1071). Starting from the raw public reads, TCRdb applied fastp trimming at Q25, assembled clones with MiXCR and retained in-frame beta chains. Every distinct CDR3 protein forms one entry, paired with its most common genes and DNA. Here the V and J calls rest on TCRdb's processing, not on the authors' analysis. The sample table lists about half a million distinct CDR3 sequences, 15% to 20% of them with a count of one. The ten largest clonotypes hold 29% of the sample.

Ophthalmopathy patients had moderately to severely active disease, Clinical Activity Score of at least 3, NOSPECS grade of at least 4, and duration under 3 months. Exclusion was applied to patients with uncontrolled infections, other autoimmune diseases, pregnancy or lactation. Clinical symptoms, serum thyroxine and TRAb, thyroid ultrasound, and orbital computed tomography formed the basis for the diagnoses. PBMCs were isolated from 10 ml of fresh peripheral blood by Ficoll-Paque density gradient centrifugation. Trizol reagent was used to extract total RNA, and RNA quality was then checked on an Agilent 2100 Bioanalyzer. This clonotype was observed a handful of times. Its recognized antigen is unknown. The record has no base qualities; no much larger clone is one base away.

This sequence was found in a woman in her twenties or thirties with Graves' ophthalmopathy. The chain employs TRBV28 and TRBJ2-5; there is no confident call for the D gene. The specimen was blood. Here is the DNA: TGTGCCAGCAACCAAGGTGCCCGACCGCAAGAGACCCAGTACTTC. This translates into CASNQGARPQETQYF.